This T cell receptor beta chain came from a study of blood T cell repertoires in COVID-19. Study-wide context: The samples span acute and convalescent COVID-19 from the United States, Italy and Spain. In each case, the material was cDNA or gDNA derived from T cells, B-cell-depleted T cells, or PBMCs.

A single count supports this clone. TCRdb's copy holds only in-frame clones and misses some; the assay was immunoSEQ multiplex PCR. In the table there are 150,000 to 200,000 clones, approximately 90% of which are singletons. The CDR3 covers 11 residues. CDR1 is MNHEY and CDR2 is SVGAGI in the germline V gene. Losses at the gene ends were 6 bases for V and 14 bases for J; bases not matched to a gene: 5. Sequencing was carried out using peripheral blood. The TCR sequence derives from a man aged 70-80 years with active or convalescent COVID-19. The chain joins TRBV6-5 to TRBJ1-4; 8 bases fit TRBD1. CDR3 nucleotide sequence: TGTGCCAGCAGGAACGGACAGGGTCTGTTTTTT. Amino acids: CASRNGQGLFF.